The 26 T cell receptor beta chains in this list originate from one sample, sequenced in a study of blood T cell repertoires in COVID-19. Clones were sequenced by immunoSEQ multiplex PCR, and TCRdb holds only the in-frame ones, with some missing. This sample has about 140,000 clones, with about four fifths found just once. The material sequenced was peripheral blood. The receptors derive from a man in his 70s who had recovered from COVID-19.

The V gene is TRBV29-1, the J gene TRBJ1-2, with D tentatively TRBD1 (6 bases). The CDR3 totals 12 residues. V gave up 6 bases and J gave up 4 bases, with 12 bases separating them. Germline V lookup: CDR1 SQVTM, CDR2 ANQGSEA. The CDR3, as DNA: TGCAGCGTCGCCGGGGGGGCCTATGGCTACACCTTC. Protein: CSVAGGAYGYTF.

The chain uses TRBV14 and TRBJ1-2; 9 nucleotides match TRBD1. V dropped 6 bases and J dropped 4; count of bases not matched to a gene: 6. CDR1 SGHDN and CDR2 FVKESK come from the germline V gene. This CDR3 is 14 amino acids long. CDR3: CASRETGGGYGYTF. The CDR3 DNA reads as TGTGCCAGCAGGGAGACAGGGGGTGGCTATGGCTACACCTTC.

The CDR3 DNA reads as TGCGCCAGCAGTCATGGGAGCGGAGTCTACGAGCAGTACTTC. Protein: CASSHGSGVYEQYF. The V gene is TRBV5-1, the J gene TRBJ2-7; TRBD2 might be the D (5 bases). CDR3 size: 14 residues. Germline CDR1 and CDR2: SGHRS and YFSETQ. V gave up 5 bases and J gave up 3 bases, with 15 bases separating them.

V usage is TRBV27 and J usage is TRBJ2-7; tentative D call: TRBD1 (7 bases). V was pared by 2 bases and J by 3 bases, with 17 bases between. The CDR3 spans 16 residues. The germline gives CDR1 MNHEY, CDR2 SMNVEV (reference sequence). CDR3 in DNA: TGTGCCAGCAGTTTAAATCGGAGGGGGCATCTCTACGAGCAGTACTTC. It yields the protein CASSLNRRGHLYEQYF.

About this clone: In the same sample, other DNA sequences code for this CDR3. V usage is TRBV7-2 and J usage is TRBJ1-1, with 7 bases fitting TRBD1. The V and J ends lost 5 bases and 0 bases, in that order; junction bases with no gene match: 6. In germline, CDR1 is SGHTA, CDR2 FQGNSA. The CDR3 spans 15 residues. CDR3 bases: TGTGCCAGCAGCACAGAGGGACAGATGAACACTGAAGCTTTCTTT. It encodes CASSTEGQMNTEAFF.

The rearrangement links TRBV28 to TRBJ2-7; D remains ambiguous. CDR3 length equals 12 residues. Germline CDR1 and CDR2: MDHEN and SYDVKM. Between the trimmed V and J ends, which lost 1 base and 3 bases, there was a span of 4 bases. The CDR3 bases are TGTGCCAGCAGTTTATCTCTCTACGAGCAGTACTTC. Protein product: CASSLSLYEQYF.

The chain joins TRBV28 to TRBJ1-6, with D perhaps matching TRBD1 (6 bases). The V and J ends lost 6 bases and 9 bases respectively, with 18 bases between them. The CDR3 runs to 15 residues. CDR1 MDHEN and CDR2 SYDVKM come from the germline V gene. In DNA form, the CDR3 reads TGTGCCAGCAGCCCCTCGGCAGGGGTTAGTTCACCCCTCCACTTT. This encodes CASSPSAGVSSPLHF.

The chain links TRBV18 to TRBJ2-7; 7 bases match TRBD2. J was trimmed by 2 bases and V by 0 bases; bases with no gene match: 1. The V gene's germline CDR1 is KGHSH and CDR2 LQKENI. This CDR3 contains 14 residues. The CDR3 region is CASSPPGRAYEQYF. CDR3 in DNA: TGTGCCAGCTCACCACCAGGGAGGGCCTACGAGCAGTACTTC.

V is TRBV27 and J is TRBJ2-7; 8 nucleotides match TRBD1. The CDR3 covers 14 residues. After removal of 6 bases from V and 2 bases from J, the junction contained 6 bases not matched to a gene. Germline V gives CDR1 MNHEY, CDR2 SMNVEV (reference sequence). CDR3 loop: CASSTGTGPYEQYF. The CDR3 nucleotides read TGTGCCAGCAGCACAGGGACAGGACCCTACGAGCAGTACTTC.

The V call is TRBV5-4, the J call TRBJ2-1; D is ambiguous. The CDR3 is made up of 15 amino acids. Germline V lookup: CDR1 SGHNT, CDR2 YYREEE (reference sequence). Between the trimmed V and J ends, which lost 0 bases and 0 bases, there was a span of 7 bases. CDR3 nucleotides: TGTGCCAGCAGCTTGGCGGCTAGCTCCTACAATGAGCAGTTCTTC. It specifies CASSLAASSYNEQFF.

The chain is built from TRBV19 and TRBJ1-5; D is undetermined. CDR3 length: 13 amino acids. Trimming stripped 7 bases from V and 0 bases from J, with 7 bases between. Germline V gene sequence: CDR1 LNHDA, CDR2 SQIVND (reference sequence). The CDR3 DNA sequence: TGTGCCAGTAACGAGATTAGCAATCAGCCCCAGCATTTT. This sequence encodes CASNEISNQPQHF.

The V call is TRBV7-9, the J call TRBJ1-4; TRBD1 agrees at 8 bases. The V gene end was trimmed by 2 bases and the J gene end by 4 bases; junction bases not matched to a gene: 6. The CDR3 has 16 residues. Germline V gene data show CDR1 as SEHNR and CDR2 as FQNEAQ (reference sequence). The CDR3, as DNA: TGTGCCAGCAGCTTACCCGACAGGGGTGGTAATGAAAAACTGTTTTTT. It codes for CASSLPDRGGNEKLFF.

This sequence joins TRBV6-2 or TRBV6-3 and TRBJ2-3, with D possibly being TRBD2 (5 bases). Germline assignment: CDR1 MNHEY and CDR2 SVGEGT. The CDR3 spans 17 residues. V lost 5 bases, J lost 2 bases, and 20 bases lay in between. The CDR3 nucleotides are TGTGCCAGCAGTAAAACCCCCCGGGGTCACCTCACAGATACGCAGTATTTT. Its translation: CASSKTPRGHLTDTQYF.

The chain is built from TRBV6-5 and TRBJ1-3; D perhaps matches TRBD1 (6 bases). CDR3 length equals 15 residues. With 6 bases removed from V and 4 bases from J, the gap between germline ends came to 16 bases. Germline CDR1 and CDR2: MNHEY and SVGAGI. The CDR3 region is CASSLGGIAGNTIYF. The DNA of the CDR3 is TGTGCCAGCAGCTTAGGGGGAATAGCGGGAAACACCATATATTTT.

The chain carries TRBV19 and TRBJ2-7; possibly TRBD1 for D (6 bases). CDR1 and CDR2 (germline): LNHDA, SQIVND (reference sequence). The CDR3 is 15 residues long. Trimming stripped 5 bases from V and 1 base from J, with 15 bases between. The CDR3 loop reads CASSPTGYDSYEQYF. The CDR3, as DNA: TGTGCCAGTAGTCCAACAGGGTATGATTCCTACGAGCAGTACTTC.

By share of the sample, this clone is medium-sized (0.01 to 0.1%). This chain uses TRBV6-5 with TRBJ2-1, with TRBD1 identical over 7 bases. The CDR3 runs 11 residues. V gave up 6 bases and J gave up 13 bases; unmatched junction bases: 6. From germline, CDR1 is MNHEY and CDR2 SVGAGI. CDR3 sequence (DNA): TGTGCCAGCAGGCGACAGGGAGATCAGTTCTTC. Protein: CASRRQGDQFF.

The genes are TRBV10-3 and TRBJ2-7; 12 bases match TRBD2. V lost 1 base, J lost 9 bases, and 19 bases stayed unmatched. CDR1 ENHRY and CDR2 SYGVKD come from the germline V gene. The CDR3 sequence is 19 residues long. The CDR3 sequence is CAISEYTSGRIPLRRVQYF. The DNA of the CDR3 is TGTGCCATCAGTGAGTACACTAGCGGGAGGATCCCTCTACGAAGGGTGCAGTACTTC.

A single count supports this clone. The chain recombines TRBV12-5 with TRBJ1-3, with D unresolved. The germline V gene encodes CDR1 LGHNT and CDR2 FRNRAP. V was shortened by 0 bases and J by 2 bases, with 8 bases between the two germline ends. CDR3 size: 15 residues. The CDR3 DNA sequence: TGTGCTAGTGGTTTGGTTCCGCAGACTGGAAACACCATATATTTT. It translates to CASGLVPQTGNTIYF.

This clone has only one observation. The gene calls are TRBV9 and TRBJ1-6; TRBD1 matches 7 bases. The CDR3 consists of 13 residues. Germline-derived CDR1 and CDR2 are SGDLS and YYNGEE. The V and J ends lost 3 bases and 10 bases, in that order; junction bases with no gene match: 4. The DNA of the CDR3 is TGTGCCAGCAGCGGCTCAGGGGGGTCACCCCTCCACTTT. This gives the protein CASSGSGGSPLHF.

This clone has just a few counts. The rearrangement joins TRBV4-2 to TRBJ2-7; TRBD2 matches 11 bases. CDR1 is LGHNA and CDR2 is YNFKEQ in the germline V gene. The CDR3 is 16 residues long. With 3 bases clipped from V and 3 bases from J, the junction kept 7 bases outside the gene matches. CDR3: CASSHEGTSGSYEQYF. DNA for the CDR3: TGTGCCAGCAGCCACGAGGGAACTAGCGGGAGCTACGAGCAGTACTTC.

V and J are TRBV19 and TRBJ1-6, with 7 bases identical to TRBD1. Germline V gene lookup returns CDR1 LNHDA and CDR2 SQIVND (reference sequence). This CDR3 region has 14 residues. The J segment lost 8 bases and the V segment lost 2 bases, leaving 3 bases of the junction unmatched. CDR3 coding DNA: TGTGCCAGTAGTATAACAGGGGAGGATTCACCCCTCCACTTT. Protein product: CASSITGEDSPLHF.

The gene calls are TRBV27 and TRBJ2-5, with a possible D match to TRBD1 (5 bases). The germline V gene has CDR1 MNHEY and CDR2 SMNVEV (reference sequence). V lost 5 bases to trimming and J lost 5 bases, with 21 bases between them. The CDR3 loop spans 16 amino acids. Written as DNA, the CDR3 is TGTGCCAGCAGTCCCTATCCGCGTACAGGCTGGGAGACCCAGTACTTC. Translation gives CASSPYPRTGWETQYF.

This clone was counted once. V gene TRBV5-1 combines with J gene TRBJ1-2; TRBD1 aligns across 7 bases. Losses at the gene ends were 4 bases for V and 4 bases for J; bases not matched to a gene: 4. Germline V gene sequence: CDR1 SGHRS, CDR2 YFSETQ. The CDR3 is 13 residues long. The CDR3 is CASSVGTAYGYTF. CDR3 in DNA: TGCGCCAGCAGCGTCGGGACAGCCTATGGCTACACCTTC.

This sequence joins TRBV6-2 or TRBV6-3 and TRBJ2-3; 14 nucleotides match TRBD2. Per the germline V gene, CDR1 is MNHEY and CDR2 is SVGEGT. V gave up 7 bases and J gave up 4 bases; unmatched junction bases: 4. The CDR3 consists of 15 residues. DNA of the CDR3: TGTGCCAGCACCCCGGGACTAGCGGGAGCAGATACGCAGTATTTT. Its translation: CASTPGLAGADTQYF.

The chain links TRBV7-9 to TRBJ2-2, with TRBD2 matching over 7 bases. Germline lookup yields CDR1 SEHNR and CDR2 FQNEAQ (reference sequence). The CDR3 is made up of 13 amino acids. V trimming: 8 bases; J trimming: 6 bases; junction bases outside the gene matches: 6. The CDR3, as DNA: TGTGCCAGCCAAAGCGGGAATTCCGGGGAGCTGTTTTTT. It is translated as CASQSGNSGELFF.

The chain recombines TRBV7-9 with TRBJ2-7, with 10 bases lining up with TRBD1. This CDR3 is built from 16 residues. With V trimmed by 5 bases and J by 5 bases, 12 bases remained unmatched. In germline, CDR1 is SEHNR, CDR2 FQNEAQ (reference sequence). The CDR3 sequence is CASSHRTGTGADEQYF. The CDR3 region has the DNA TGTGCCAGCAGCCACCGAACAGGGACAGGGGCGGACGAGCAGTACTTC.